These 10 T cell receptor beta chains were all obtained from the same sample, sequenced in a study of cytomegalovirus exposure and HLA in healthy donors. TCRdb's table, derived via immunoSEQ multiplex PCR, lists solely in-frame clones and lacks some. Of under 250,000 clones in the sample, more than 85% are singletons; the top ten hold more than 10%. The specimen sequenced was PBMCs. The source is a man between 18 and 29 years old in good health and CMV-seropositive.

This chain connects TRBV2 to TRBJ1-5, with D perhaps matching TRBD1 (6 bases). Germline V lookup: CDR1 SNHLY, CDR2 FYNNEI. The CDR3 is made up of 13 amino acids. Trimming took off 3 bases at V and 6 bases at J, with 9 bases between the two ends. Here the CDR3 reads CASSEGAGQPQHF. CDR3 DNA: TGTGCCAGCAGTGAGGGGGCAGGTCAGCCCCAGCATTTT.

The rearrangement uses TRBV27 and TRBJ1-1; TRBD1 agrees at 9 bases. V trimming: 6 bases; J trimming: 5 bases; junction bases outside the gene matches: 4. The CDR3 consists of 13 residues. Germline V gene lookup returns CDR1 MNHEY and CDR2 SMNVEV (reference sequence). Here the CDR3 reads CASSRQGGTEAFF. DNA of the CDR3: TGTGCCAGCAGCAGACAGGGGGGTACTGAAGCTTTCTTT.

The chain employs TRBV5-1 and TRBJ2-5, with TRBD2 matching 8 bases. Germline-derived CDR1 and CDR2 are SGHRS and YFSETQ. V dropped 1 base and J dropped 2; count of bases not matched to a gene: 13. This CDR3 contains 18 residues. CDR3 DNA: TGCGCCAGCAGCTTGCTCCCTCCGGGAGGGAGGAATCAAGAGACCCAGTACTTC. This translates into CASSLLPPGGRNQETQYF.

The chain joins TRBV2 to TRBJ2-2; a weak D match, TRBD2 (6 bases). CDR3 length: 16 residues. V was clipped by 5 bases and J by 1 base, with 14 bases between them. The germline CDR1 and CDR2 sequences are SNHLY and FYNNEI. As DNA, the CDR3 is TGTGCCAGCAGTAAAGTCTCTAGCGTGAACACCGGGGAGCTGTTTTTT. It translates to CASSKVSSVNTGELFF.

V usage is TRBV5-1 and J usage is TRBJ1-2; 9 bases fit TRBD1. The CDR3 totals 15 residues. V was clipped by 0 bases and J by 2 bases; unmatched bases: 2. CDR1 is SGHRS and CDR2 is YFSETQ in the germline V gene. The CDR3 bases are TGCGCCAGCAGCTTGGCGGACAGGGGAAACTATGGCTACACCTTC. This codes for CASSLADRGNYGYTF.

V usage is TRBV6-1 and J usage is TRBJ1-3, with unresolved D. The length of the CDR3 is 14 residues. With 3 bases removed from V and 1 base from J, the gap between germline ends came to 7 bases. CDR1 is MNHNS and CDR2 is SASEGT in the germline V gene. For the CDR3, the DNA is TGTGCCAGCAGTGATAAAGGATCTGGAAACACCATATATTTT. As protein: CASSDKGSGNTIYF.

This clone was seen just once. The rearrangement links TRBV10-3 to TRBJ1-2; TRBD1 is a possible D gene (6 bases). The CDR3 runs to 14 residues. The V gene's germline CDR1 is ENHRY and CDR2 SYGVKD. The V end was cut by 10 bases, the J end by 7 bases, with 22 bases between. The DNA for the CDR3 is TGTGCCACCTGCCGGGAGGGGGGGGCGTCTGGCTACACCTTC. Protein product: CATCREGGASGYTF.

This clone appeared once. This sequence joins TRBV6-1 and TRBJ2-1, with 7 bases fitting TRBD2. The trim removed 0 bases at V and 9 bases at J, leaving 8 bases unmatched. This CDR3 is built from 15 residues. CDR1 and CDR2 from the germline V gene are MNHNS and SASEGT. CDR3 DNA: TGTGCCAGCAGTGAAGCGGCGGGAGTACGTCCTGAGCAGTTCTTC. This codes for CASSEAAGVRPEQFF.

The chain uses TRBV29-1 and TRBJ2-7, with 8 positions matching TRBD1. The V gene end was trimmed by 4 bases and the J gene end by 1 base; junction bases not matched to a gene: 3. Looked up from germline, CDR1 is SQVTM and CDR2 is ANQGSEA. CDR3 size: 13 residues. CDR3 protein: CSVGQGSSYEQYF. CDR3 sequence (DNA): TGCAGCGTTGGACAGGGGAGTTCCTACGAGCAGTACTTC.

This clone was observed a handful of times. The rearrangement uses TRBV10-3 and TRBJ2-2, with TRBD1 as a possible D gene (6 bases). The CDR3 loop spans 12 amino acids. The germline V and J ends were trimmed by 7 bases and 7 bases, with 10 bases remaining between them. Looked up from germline, CDR1 is ENHRY and CDR2 is SYGVKD. The DNA for the CDR3 is TGTGCCATCAAGAAGGGGGACGGGGAGCTGTTTTTT. Protein sequence: CAIKKGDGELFF.